The rows below give T cell receptor beta chains drawn from one sample of a study of Graves' ophthalmopathy and Graves' hyperthyroidism. TCRdb analysed the multiplex PCR reads with MiXCR anew, one entry per CDR3 protein. The data show over a million distinct CDR3 sequences, 35% to 40% seen once. Material for sequencing was peripheral blood or thyroid tissue (not recorded which). All receptors come from an adult man with Graves' hyperthyroidism. Both conserved end residues are part of each CDR3. The D gene is left open where the match is weak. Not every row has a clone size; where given, it reads once, few, many or a size class.

TRBV7-2	many	TRBJ1-4	TRBD1	CASSTRQGMDEKLFF	TGTGCCAGCAGCACAAGACAGGGGATGGATGAAAAACTGTTTTTT
TRBV12-3/TRBV12-4	few	TRBJ2-7	.	CASSPGLEYEQYF	TGTGCCAGCAGTCCCGGACTCGAATACGAGCAGTACTTC
TRBV7-2	many	TRBJ1-5	.	CASSPAVPRANQPQHF	TGTGCCAGCAGCCCCGCAGTCCCCAGAGCTAATCAGCCCCAGCATTTT
TRBV12-3/TRBV12-4	.	TRBJ2-5	TRBD1	CASSFAQGAETQYF	TGTGCCAGCAGTTTCGCGCAGGGGGCAGAGACCCAGTACTTC
TRBV7-8	many	TRBJ2-5	.	CASSSFRGVGLETQYF	TGTGCCAGCAGCTCCTTTAGGGGCGTCGGATTGGAGACCCAGTACTTC
TRBV7-9	many	TRBJ2-7	.	CASSFPRTVHEQYF	TGTGCCAGCAGCTTCCCCCGGACAGTCCACGAGCAGTACTTC
TRBV29-1	.	TRBJ2-7	TRBD2	CSVEAGRTYEQYF	TGCAGCGTGGAAGCGGGACGCACCTACGAGCAGTACTTC
TRBV28	.	TRBJ1-2	.	CASGADSVNYGYTF	TGTGCCAGCGGTGCAGATTCTGTTAACTATGGCTACACCTTC
TRBV10-3	.	TRBJ1-2	.	CAISEKSEYGYTF	TGTGCCATCAGTGAGAAGTCAGAGTATGGCTACACCTTC
TRBV7-2	.	TRBJ2-5	TRBD2	CASRGGGAGETQYF	TGTGCCAGCCGCGGGGGGGGGGCAGGGGAGACCCAGTACTTC
TRBV7-2	many	TRBJ2-7	TRBD1	CASSLADRAKYEQYF	TGTGCCAGCAGCTTAGCCGACAGGGCAAAATACGAGCAGTACTTC
TRBV10-3	.	TRBJ1-6	.	CAISESGSAYQPLHF	TGTGCCATCAGTGAGTCGGGATCCGCGTATCAGCCCCTCCACTTT
TRBV7-2	.	TRBJ1-1	TRBD1	CASRGQGTAGGTEAFF	TGTGCCAGCAGGGGACAGGGGACCGCGGGGGGCACTGAAGCTTTCTTT
TRBV15	.	TRBJ1-5	TRBD1	CATTWGRGPNQPQHF	TGTGCCACCACTTGGGGCAGGGGGCCCAATCAGCCCCAGCATTTT
TRBV9	.	TRBJ1-1	.	CASSVNPKKSLEVNTEAFF	TGTGCCAGCAGCGTAAATCCCAAGAAGTCCTTGGAGGTGAACACTGAAGCTTTCTTT
TRBV10-3	.	TRBJ1-2	.	CASRPAGWVYGYTF	TGTGCCAGCAGACCCGCAGGGTGGGTCTATGGCTACACCTTC
TRBV12-3/TRBV12-4	.	TRBJ1-1	TRBD1	CASRDRKEAFF	TGTGCCAGCCGGGACAGGAAAGAAGCTTTCTTT
TRBV6-5	.	TRBJ1-1	.	CASTLNRYTEAFF	TGTGCCAGCACCCTAAACCGATACACTGAAGCTTTCTTT
TRBV5-1	few	TRBJ2-5	TRBD1	CASSLRDRVLETQYF	TGCGCCAGCAGTTTACGGGACAGGGTTTTGGAGACCCAGTACTTC
TRBV10-3	many	TRBJ2-7	TRBD2	CAISGSGLAGYEQYF	TGTGCCATCAGTGGGTCCGGACTAGCGGGCTACGAGCAGTACTTC
TRBV9	.	TRBJ1-1	.	CASSSGTGIMNTEAFF	TGTGCCAGCAGCTCTGGGACTGGAATAATGAACACTGAAGCTTTCTTT
TRBV30	.	TRBJ2-2	TRBD2	CARGGRGGTGELFF	TGTGCCCGGGGGGGCAGGGGTGGCACCGGGGAGCTGTTTTTT
TRBV7-2	.	TRBJ2-7	TRBD2	CAGSPEGPLAGGPYEQYF	TGTGCCGGCAGCCCGGAGGGCCCTCTAGCGGGAGGGCCTTACGAGCAGTACTTC
TRBV7-2	many	TRBJ2-5	.	CASRVSGPQETQYF	TGTGCCAGCAGGGTATCGGGGCCGCAAGAGACCCAGTACTTC
TRBV7-6	.	TRBJ2-7	TRBD1	CASSLDRGQGAEEQYF	TGTGCCAGCAGCTTAGACAGGGGGCAGGGGGCGGAGGAGCAGTACTTC
TRBV19	many	TRBJ1-2	.	CASLPAGLDGYTF	TGTGCCAGCCTACCAGCGGGGTTGGATGGCTACACCTTC
TRBV4-1	many	TRBJ1-2	.	CASSQGSRDGSYTF	TGCGCCAGCAGCCAAGGATCGCGCGATGGTAGCTACACCTTC
TRBV20-1	.	TRBJ1-4	TRBD1	CSATGVPGQPLFAEKLFF	TGCAGTGCTACGGGGGTCCCGGGACAGCCCCTATTTGCTGAAAAACTGTTTTTT
TRBV20-1	.	TRBJ2-5	.	CSVVWGAGGQETQYF	TGCAGTGTTGTTTGGGGGGCCGGTGGGCAAGAGACCCAGTACTTC
TRBV12-3/TRBV12-4	many	TRBJ2-7	TRBD2	CASSHSGGSYEQYF	TGTGCCAGCAGCCACAGCGGGGGCTCCTACGAGCAGTACTTC
TRBV25-1	many	TRBJ2-3	.	CASSEPPDTQYF	TGTGCCAGCAGTGAACCCCCAGATACGCAGTATTTT
TRBV5-1	many	TRBJ2-7	.	CASSLEHVREQYF	TGCGCCAGCAGCTTGGAACATGTTCGCGAGCAGTACTTC
TRBV29-1	many	TRBJ1-2	.	CSVERAGAEGYTF	TGCAGCGTTGAACGGGCAGGGGCAGAAGGCTACACCTTC
TRBV10-3	many	TRBJ2-2	.	CAITDSGELFF	TGTGCCATTACAGATTCCGGGGAGCTGTTTTTT
TRBV15	.	TRBJ2-7	.	CATSGGVSGSYEQYF	TGTGCCACCAGCGGAGGGGTCTCTGGCAGCTACGAGCAGTACTTC
TRBV7-8	.	TRBJ2-3	TRBD2	CASRGTRVNPDTQYF	TGTGCCAGCAGGGGGACTAGAGTAAATCCAGATACGCAGTATTTT
TRBV28	.	TRBJ1-2	.	CASHREVEYGYTF	TGTGCCAGCCACAGGGAAGTTGAATATGGCTACACCTTC
TRBV30	.	TRBJ1-1	.	CAWSGGSFGRNTEAFF	TGTGCCTGGAGTGGGGGTAGTTTCGGAAGGAACACTGAAGCTTTCTTT
TRBV10-3	.	TRBJ1-1	.	CAISEVPGHRKGVITDTEAFF	TGTGCCATCAGTGAGGTCCCGGGACATAGAAAGGGCGTGATTACTGACACTGAAGCTTTCTTT
TRBV29-1	many	TRBJ2-2	TRBD2	CSVVAGGLTGELFF	TGCAGCGTTGTAGCGGGAGGGCTCACCGGGGAGCTGTTTTTT
TRBV19	many	TRBJ1-2	TRBD1	CASSILQGALGGYTF	TGTGCCAGTAGTATTTTACAGGGGGCTCTCGGTGGCTACACCTTC
TRBV7-9	few	TRBJ1-1	TRBD1	CASSKGQVNTEAFF	TGTGCCAGCAGCAAGGGACAGGTGAACACTGAAGCTTTCTTT
TRBV6-5	many	TRBJ2-5	TRBD2	CASSYLAGGHGETQYF	TGTGCCAGCAGTTACCTAGCGGGGGGGCATGGGGAGACCCAGTACTTC
TRBV29-1	few	TRBJ1-3	.	CSFLDTGSGNTIYF	TGCAGCTTCCTGGACACCGGCTCTGGAAACACCATATATTTT
TRBV7-3	.	TRBJ1-1	.	CASSQRRQALHTEAFF	TGCGCCAGCAGCCAAAGGCGGCAGGCACTGCACACTGAAGCTTTCTTT
TRBV6-5	.	TRBJ2-2	.	CASSYFGTGELFF	TGTGCCAGCAGTTATTTTGGGACCGGGGAGCTGTTTTTT
TRBV7-9	.	TRBJ2-5	TRBD1	CASSLGQGNHRAQYF	TGTGCCAGCAGTCTGGGACAGGGAAACCACAGAGCCCAGTACTTC
TRBV28	few	TRBJ2-7	.	CASSSWSSKEQYF	TGTGCCAGCAGTTCCTGGAGTTCTAAGGAGCAGTACTTC
TRBV10-3	.	TRBJ1-1	.	CASSYPTEGNEAFF	TGTGCCAGCAGTTACCCCACGGAGGGGAATGAAGCTTTCTTT
TRBV7-6	once	TRBJ2-7	.	CASSRGGYEQGSQQYF	TGTGCCAGCAGCCGTGGAGGGTACGAGCAGGGAAGTCAGCAGTACTTC
TRBV20-1	many	TRBJ2-5	.	CSARTGRTETQYF	TGCAGTGCTAGAACAGGCCGTACAGAGACCCAGTACTTC
TRBV28	.	TRBJ1-1	TRBD1	CASSVQGAKTEAFF	TGTGCCAGCAGCGTACAGGGGGCTAAGACTGAAGCTTTCTTT
TRBV25-1	many	TRBJ2-2	TRBD2	CASSVSGASWFTGELFF	TGTGCCAGCAGTGTTAGCGGGGCCTCTTGGTTTACCGGGGAGCTGTTTTTT
TRBV7-2	many	TRBJ2-7	.	CASSLDGGLAISYEQYF	TGTGCCAGCAGCTTAGACGGCGGCCTAGCGATTTCCTACGAGCAGTACTTC